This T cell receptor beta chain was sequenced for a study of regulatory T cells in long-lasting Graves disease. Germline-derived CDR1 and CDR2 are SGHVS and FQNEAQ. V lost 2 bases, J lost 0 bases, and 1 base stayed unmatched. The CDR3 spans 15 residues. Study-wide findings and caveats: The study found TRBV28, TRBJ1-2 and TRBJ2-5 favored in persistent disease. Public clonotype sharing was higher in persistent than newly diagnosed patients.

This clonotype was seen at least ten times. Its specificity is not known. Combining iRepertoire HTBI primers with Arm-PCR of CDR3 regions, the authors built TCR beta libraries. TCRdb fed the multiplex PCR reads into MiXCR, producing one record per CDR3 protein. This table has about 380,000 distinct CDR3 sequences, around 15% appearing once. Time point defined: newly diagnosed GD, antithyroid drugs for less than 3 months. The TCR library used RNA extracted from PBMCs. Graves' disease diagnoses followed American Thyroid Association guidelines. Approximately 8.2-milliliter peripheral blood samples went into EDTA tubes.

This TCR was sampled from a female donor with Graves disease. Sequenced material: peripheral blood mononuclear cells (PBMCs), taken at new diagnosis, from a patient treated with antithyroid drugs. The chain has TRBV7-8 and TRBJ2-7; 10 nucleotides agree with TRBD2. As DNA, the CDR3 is TGTGCCAGCAGCTTATCTAGCGGGAGCTCCTACGAGCAGTACTTC. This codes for CASSLSSGSSYEQYF.